This entry is about one T cell receptor (beta chain). The same CDR3 arises from other DNA sequences in this sample as well. This sample was included in a study of T cell changes during pregnancy in multiple sclerosis. J gave up 1 base and V 3 bases, and 0 bases lay outside the gene matches. The CDR3 is 14 residues long. Germline assignment: CDR1 MRHNA and CDR2 SNTAGT. Clones were sequenced by immunoSEQ multiplex PCR, and TCRdb holds only the in-frame ones, with some missing. The table has about 40,000 clones, 75% to 90% seen once. The sequence was collected from a female donor in good health, enrolled as a control in a pregnancy study. The chain is built from TRBV6-4 and TRBJ2-3, with 8 positions matching TRBD2. The material sequenced was peripheral blood, taken in the first trimester of pregnancy. CDR3 nucleotide sequence: TGTGCCAGCAGTGAAGCGGGAGGCACAGATACGCAGTATTTT. Its translation is CASSEAGGTDTQYF.